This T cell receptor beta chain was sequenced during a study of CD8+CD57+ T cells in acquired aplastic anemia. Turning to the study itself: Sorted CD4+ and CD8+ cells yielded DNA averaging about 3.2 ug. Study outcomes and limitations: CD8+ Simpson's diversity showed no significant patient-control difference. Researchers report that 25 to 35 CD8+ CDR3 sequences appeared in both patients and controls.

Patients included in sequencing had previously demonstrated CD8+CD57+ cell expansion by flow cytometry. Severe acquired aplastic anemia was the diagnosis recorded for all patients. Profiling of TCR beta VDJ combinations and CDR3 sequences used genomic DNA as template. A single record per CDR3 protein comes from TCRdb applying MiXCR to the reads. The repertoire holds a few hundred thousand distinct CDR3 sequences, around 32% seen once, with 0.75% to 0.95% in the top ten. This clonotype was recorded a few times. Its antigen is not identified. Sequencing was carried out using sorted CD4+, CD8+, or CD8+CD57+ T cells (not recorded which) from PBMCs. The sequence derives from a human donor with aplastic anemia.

In DNA, the CDR3 is TGTGCCAGCAGTTCTGAGACAGGGGTGGTCGGCGAGCAGTACTTC. This encodes CASSSETGVVGEQYF. The V and J genes are TRBV25-1 and TRBJ2-7; 8 bases fit TRBD1. J gave up 6 bases and V 5 bases, and 12 bases lay outside the gene matches. This CDR3 spans 15 amino acids. Germline V gene lookup returns CDR1 MGHDK and CDR2 SYGVNS.